Listed below are T cell receptor beta chains from one sample, sequenced in a study of glioma-infiltrating T cells after dendritic cell vaccination. Profiling relied on immunoSEQ multiplex PCR, and the TCRdb table lists in-frame clones only, not all of them. The sample includes over 90,000 clones, less than 90% of them seen just once. The material was blood, obtained after dendritic cell vaccination. The receptors were gathered from a human donor with glioblastoma. CDR3s include the opening cysteine and the closing phenylalanine or tryptophan. Each record gives: D gene, J gene, clone size, V gene, CDR3 DNA, CDR3 protein. D genes are given only for firm matches. Expanded clones get a size class; other rows say once, few or many, or leave the size out.

D: -
J: TRBJ2-7
size: -
V: TRBV29-1
DNA: TGCAGCGTTGAGTTCGGGGCCAGGGGCGAGCAGTACTTC
CDR3: CSVEFGARGEQYF

D: -
J: TRBJ1-5
size: -
V: TRBV27
DNA: TGTGCCAGCAGTTTCTCAGGGGCCAGGAATCAGCCCCAGCATTTT
CDR3: CASSFSGARNQPQHF

D: -
J: TRBJ2-6
size: -
V: TRBV10-2
DNA: TGCGCCAGCAGCGCGGACATATCATCTGGGGCCAACGTCCTGACTTTC
CDR3: CASSADISSGANVLTF

D: -
J: TRBJ1-5
size: -
V: TRBV18
DNA: TGTGCCAGCTCATCGGGGGAGAATCAGCCCCAGCATTTT
CDR3: CASSSGENQPQHF

D: TRBD1
J: TRBJ2-2
size: -
V: TRBV19
DNA: TGTGCCAGTAGTATTTTGTTCGGGACAGGGTGGATTGTCACCGGGGAGCTGTTTTTT
CDR3: CASSILFGTGWIVTGELFF

D: -
J: TRBJ1-6
size: -
V: TRBV18
DNA: TGTGCCAGCTCACCCCCGGGGGGTGGGTCACCCCTCCACTTT
CDR3: CASSPPGGGSPLHF

D: TRBD1
J: TRBJ2-7
size: -
V: TRBV23-1
DNA: TGCGCCACCTTACACAGGGGGTGGGGAAACGAGCAGTACTTC
CDR3: CATLHRGWGNEQYF

D: TRBD1
J: TRBJ1-1
size: once
V: TRBV4-2
DNA: TGTGCCAGCAGCCCCGCGTTCGGGGCAGGGGGCAAGAACACTGAAGCTTTCTTT
CDR3: CASSPAFGAGGKNTEAFF

D: -
J: TRBJ2-6
size: -
V: TRBV5-1
DNA: TGCGCCAGCAGCTTAGGCGGGGCCTCTGGGGCCAACGTCCTGACTTTC
CDR3: CASSLGGASGANVLTF

D: TRBD2
J: TRBJ2-5
size: few
V: TRBV28
DNA: TGTGCCAGCAGTTTATTGAGCGGGGGCCAAGAGACCCAGTACTTC
CDR3: CASSLLSGGQETQYF

D: -
J: TRBJ1-6
size: few
V: TRBV7-9
DNA: TGTGCCAGCAGCTTCACAGGGACGTGGAATTCACCCCTCCACTTT
CDR3: CASSFTGTWNSPLHF

D: TRBD1
J: TRBJ1-2
size: -
V: TRBV5-1
DNA: TGTGCCAGCAGCCCGAGGGACAGGTACCTCTATGGCTACACCTTC
CDR3: CASSPRDRYLYGYTF

D: TRBD1
J: TRBJ1-1
size: -
V: TRBV27
DNA: TGTGCCAGCAGTTTCGGGACAGGCATGAACACTGAAGCTTTCTTT
CDR3: CASSFGTGMNTEAFF

D: TRBD1
J: TRBJ2-2
size: -
V: TRBV15
DNA: TGTGCCACCAGCAGGGGGACAGGGGCAAACACCGGGGAGCTGTTTTTT
CDR3: CATSRGTGANTGELFF

D: TRBD1
J: TRBJ2-3
size: -
V: TRBV9
DNA: TGTGCCAGCATGACAGGGAGACATTACACAGATACGCAGTATTTT
CDR3: CASMTGRHYTDTQYF

D: -
J: TRBJ1-3
size: once
V: TRBV6-5
DNA: TGTGCCAGCAGTGAAACAGGCTCTGGAAACACCATATATTTT
CDR3: CASSETGSGNTIYF

D: -
J: TRBJ1-3
size: -
V: TRBV2
DNA: TGTGCCAGCAGAGACAGGACCCTGTCTGGAAACACCATATATTTT
CDR3: CASRDRTLSGNTIYF

D: TRBD1
J: TRBJ1-1
size: -
V: TRBV6-6
DNA: TGTGCCAGCAGTCCCCAGGGGGACGTGGCTGAAGCTTTCTTT
CDR3: CASSPQGDVAEAFF

D: TRBD2
J: TRBJ2-7
size: -
V: TRBV27
DNA: TGTGCCAGCAGAGGACTAGCGGACCTCCGGGAGCAGTACTTC
CDR3: CASRGLADLREQYF

D: -
J: TRBJ1-5
size: few
V: TRBV2
DNA: TGTGCCAGCAGTGAAGTCCAGGGGAATCAGCCCCAGCATTTT
CDR3: CASSEVQGNQPQHF

D: -
J: TRBJ1-2
size: once
V: TRBV28
DNA: TGTGCCAGCAGTTTAGGTCAGGGGTATAACTATGGCTACACCTTC
CDR3: CASSLGQGYNYGYTF

D: -
J: TRBJ2-7
size: -
V: TRBV21-1
DNA: TGTGCCAGCAGCACCGAGCCATACGAGCAGTACTTC
CDR3: CASSTEPYEQYF

D: -
J: TRBJ2-1
size: -
V: TRBV4-1
DNA: TGCGCCAGCAGCTATAGGGGGGGCTCCTACAATGAGCAGTTCTTC
CDR3: CASSYRGGSYNEQFF

D: -
J: TRBJ1-1
size: -
V: TRBV10-1
DNA: TGCGCCAGCAGTGTAAGGGGCCCACTCGAAGCTTTCTTT
CDR3: CASSVRGPLEAFF

D: -
J: TRBJ2-1
size: -
V: TRBV19
DNA: TGTGCCAGTAGTTTCCTCCCGCGTTACTCCTACAATGAGCAGTTCTTC
CDR3: CASSFLPRYSYNEQFF

D: TRBD2
J: TRBJ2-1
size: -
V: TRBV27
DNA: TGTGCCAGCAGTTCTAGGACTAGCGGGAAGCTATACAATGAGCAGTTCTTC
CDR3: CASSSRTSGKLYNEQFF

D: TRBD2
J: TRBJ2-7
size: -
V: TRBV5-1
DNA: TGCGCCAGCAGCCCGGCGGGAGGGGGCGAGCAGTACTTC
CDR3: CASSPAGGGEQYF

D: TRBD2
J: TRBJ2-1
size: -
V: TRBV5-1
DNA: TGCGCCAGCAGCTCCGGACTAGCGGGAGCACATGAGCAGTTCTTC
CDR3: CASSSGLAGAHEQFF

D: -
J: TRBJ1-1
size: -
V: TRBV5-1
DNA: TGCGCCAGCAGCTTGGGGGGCGCGAACACTGAAGCTTTCTTT
CDR3: CASSLGGANTEAFF

D: TRBD2
J: TRBJ2-1
size: -
V: TRBV5-1
DNA: TGCGCCAGCAGGTTACTAGCGGACTACAATGAGCAGTTCTTC
CDR3: CASRLLADYNEQFF

D: TRBD2
J: TRBJ2-7
size: -
V: TRBV7-9
DNA: TGTGCCAGCAGCTCCAAAGGGGGTTTTAGCGGGAGTCAAAGCCACGAGCAGTACTTC
CDR3: CASSSKGGFSGSQSHEQYF

D: -
J: TRBJ1-2
size: -
V: TRBV6-5
DNA: TGTGCCAGCAGTTCGGTCGGACGGGGTTTCTTCGGCTACACCTTC
CDR3: CASSSVGRGFFGYTF

D: TRBD1
J: TRBJ2-7
size: once
V: TRBV7-9
DNA: TGTGCCAGCAGCCGGGACAGGGATCACGAGCAGTACTTC
CDR3: CASSRDRDHEQYF

D: -
J: TRBJ2-3
size: -
V: TRBV14
DNA: TGTGCCAGCAGCCAAGAGTACGGGAGCGGCACAGATACGCAGTATTTT
CDR3: CASSQEYGSGTDTQYF

D: TRBD1
J: TRBJ2-1
size: -
V: TRBV5-1
DNA: TGCGCCAGCACCTGGGGGGACAGGGGAATCGCGTTCTTC
CDR3: CASTWGDRGIAFF

D: TRBD2
J: TRBJ2-1
size: -
V: TRBV9
DNA: TGTGCCAGCAGCCTAGAGGGGGGTTGGACTAGCGGGAGGAATGAGCAGTTCTTC
CDR3: CASSLEGGWTSGRNEQFF

D: TRBD1
J: TRBJ1-2
size: once
V: TRBV10-3
DNA: TGTGCCATCAGTGACCCCGGACAGGGGGCGGCTAGCTATGGCTACACCTTC
CDR3: CAISDPGQGAASYGYTF

D: TRBD1
J: TRBJ1-5
size: once
V: TRBV11-3
DNA: TGTGCCAGCAGCTTAGGGACAGGGAAACGAGAATCGGGCAATCAGCCCCAGCATTTT
CDR3: CASSLGTGKRESGNQPQHF

D: TRBD1
J: TRBJ1-6
size: -
V: TRBV7-8
DNA: TGTGCCAGCAGCAAGGGACAGGGGCTTAATTCACCCCTCCACTTT
CDR3: CASSKGQGLNSPLHF

D: -
J: TRBJ2-5
size: -
V: TRBV20-1
DNA: TGCAGTGCACAAAAGGGGGAGACCCAGTACTTC
CDR3: CSAQKGETQYF

D: -
J: TRBJ2-3
size: -
V: TRBV19
DNA: TGTGCCAGTAGTAAGACGTGGAGAGATACGCAGTATTTT
CDR3: CASSKTWRDTQYF

D: TRBD2
J: TRBJ2-2
size: -
V: TRBV5-1
DNA: TGCGCCAGCAGCCCCCCGGGCGGGGGATACACCGGGGAGCTGTTTTTT
CDR3: CASSPPGGGYTGELFF

D: TRBD2
J: TRBJ2-5
size: -
V: TRBV5-4
DNA: TGTGCCAGCAGCTTGAGGCGGGAGGGCCCAGAGACCCAGTACTTC
CDR3: CASSLRREGPETQYF

D: -
J: TRBJ2-6
size: -
V: TRBV5-1
DNA: TGCGCCCGACACGACAGTAATAACTCTGGGGCCAACGTCCTGACTTTC
CDR3: CARHDSNNSGANVLTF

D: -
J: TRBJ1-3
size: -
V: TRBV18
DNA: TGTGCCAGCTCGACAGAAAATGACTCTGGAAACACCATATATTTT
CDR3: CASSTENDSGNTIYF

D: -
J: TRBJ1-1
size: -
V: TRBV5-1
DNA: TGCGCCAGCAGCTCCCTTCGGCTAGACACTGAAGCTTTCTTT
CDR3: CASSSLRLDTEAFF

D: -
J: TRBJ1-2
size: -
V: TRBV10-3
DNA: TGTGCCATCAAAAAGGACAGCTATGGCTACACCTTC
CDR3: CAIKKDSYGYTF

D: TRBD1
J: TRBJ1-1
size: few
V: TRBV18
DNA: TGTGCCAGCTCACGGCTGGACAGGTTGGGTTACACTGAAGCTTTCTTT
CDR3: CASSRLDRLGYTEAFF

D: TRBD1
J: TRBJ1-5
size: -
V: TRBV28
DNA: TGTGCCAGCACCCTACAGGGGCCCTTGGGCAATCAGCCCCAGCATTTT
CDR3: CASTLQGPLGNQPQHF

D: TRBD2
J: TRBJ2-2
size: -
V: TRBV30
DNA: TGTGCCCACAGTGGACTAGCGGGAGCAAGGGGGGAGCTGTTTTTT
CDR3: CAHSGLAGARGELFF

D: -
J: TRBJ1-5
size: -
V: TRBV27
DNA: TGTGCCAGCAGTCCTCAGGGAACAGGGAACAATCAGCCCCAGCATTTT
CDR3: CASSPQGTGNNQPQHF

D: -
J: TRBJ2-3
size: -
V: TRBV7-8
DNA: TGTGCCAGCAGCTCACCGATTGGCCGACTGAGCACAGATACGCAGTATTTT
CDR3: CASSSPIGRLSTDTQYF

D: TRBD2
J: TRBJ2-7
size: -
V: TRBV11-2
DNA: TGTGCCAGCAGCAAGGGGGCTAGCGGGAGACCATCACAGCATCAGTACTTC
CDR3: CASSKGASGRPSQHQYF

D: TRBD1
J: TRBJ1-2
size: -
V: TRBV19
DNA: TGTGCCAGTAGCCTTCCCCGGGACAGTCATGGCTACACCTTC
CDR3: CASSLPRDSHGYTF

D: -
J: TRBJ1-5
size: few
V: TRBV6-6
DNA: TGTGCCAGCAGTTTTACAGGCAATCAGCCCCAGCATTTT
CDR3: CASSFTGNQPQHF

D: -
J: TRBJ1-2
size: -
V: TRBV2
DNA: TGTGCCAGCAGCGGGGGAGGGTATGGCTACACCTTC
CDR3: CASSGGGYGYTF

D: -
J: TRBJ2-5
size: -
V: TRBV7-3
DNA: TGTGCCAGCAGCCCAAACCCGGACAGCCAAGAGACCCAGTACTTC
CDR3: CASSPNPDSQETQYF